The next 25 T cell receptor beta chains were all read from a single sample in a study of blood T cell repertoires in COVID-19. Assay: immunoSEQ multiplex PCR; the TCRdb copy retains only in-frame clones and omits some. Of roughly 53,000 clones listed, more than 90% are singletons. Sequenced: peripheral blood. These TCRs come from a human donor in a cohort sampled during active COVID-19.

J is TRBJ2-3 and V is TRBV7-8, with D hard to call. V was clipped by 5 bases and J by 6 bases, with 12 bases between them. Germline-derived CDR1 and CDR2 are SGHVS and FQNEAQ. This CDR3 is built from 13 residues. This chain's CDR3 is CASSPIAWDTQYF. The CDR3 bases are TGTGCCAGCAGCCCAATAGCTTGGGATACGCAGTATTTT.

The chain couples TRBV6-4 to TRBJ2-6; no firm D call. Germline CDR1 is MRHNA and CDR2 is SNTAGT. The CDR3 runs 13 residues. Trimming removed 5 bases from V and 1 base from J, with 3 bases in between. The CDR3 sequence: CASSSSGANVLTF. The CDR3, as DNA: TGTGCCAGCAGTTCGTCTGGGGCCAACGTCCTGACTTTC.

V gene TRBV29-1 combines with J gene TRBJ2-1; 10 nucleotides agree with TRBD1. V lost 3 bases, J lost 8 bases, and 4 bases stayed unmatched. Germline CDR1 is SQVTM and CDR2 is ANQGSEA. The CDR3 length is 13 residues. Here the CDR3 DNA reads TGCAGCGTTGAGGGGGACAGGGGCTATGAGCAGTTCTTC. Protein: CSVEGDRGYEQFF.

CDR3: CASSLPGTGNTQYF. The CDR3 DNA reads TGCGCCAGCAGCTTACCCGGGACAGGGAATACGCAGTATTTT. The chain combines TRBV5-1 with TRBJ2-3; 9 nucleotides line up with TRBD1. Germline assignment: CDR1 SGHRS and CDR2 YFSETQ. V was pared by 2 bases and J by 7 bases, with 5 bases of the junction left unmatched. This CDR3 is built from 14 residues.

The chain is built from TRBV2 and TRBJ2-1; 8 nucleotides line up with TRBD2. The V segment lost 3 bases and the J segment 6 bases; nucleotides outside the gene matches: 1. Germline V gene data show CDR1 as SNHLY and CDR2 as FYNNEI. This CDR3 contains 13 residues. CDR3 in amino acids: CASSDGGVNEQFF. For the CDR3, the DNA is TGTGCCAGCAGTGACGGGGGGGTCAATGAGCAGTTCTTC.

The chain combines TRBV6-2 or TRBV6-3 with TRBJ1-2; 8 bases agree with TRBD1. V shed 2 bases and J 3 bases; nucleotides not matched to a gene: 2. Germline V gives CDR1 MNHEY, CDR2 SVGEGT. CDR3 length: 14 residues. The CDR3 spells CASSYEDRDYGYTF. CDR3 nucleotides: TGTGCCAGCAGTTACGAGGACAGGGACTATGGCTACACCTTC.

The rearrangement links TRBV24-1 to TRBJ2-5; TRBD1 matches 7 bases. This CDR3 spans 15 amino acids. Germline lookup yields CDR1 KGHDR and CDR2 SFDVKD. The V gene end was trimmed by 3 bases and the J gene end by 3 bases; junction bases not matched to a gene: 6. The CDR3 protein is CATSDTGTEKETQYF. In nucleotides, the CDR3 is TGTGCCACCAGTGATACCGGGACAGAGAAAGAGACCCAGTACTTC.

The CDR3 nucleotides read TGTGCCAGCAGTACTCCTGGGGCCAACGTCCTGACTTTC. This gives the protein CASSTPGANVLTF. The chain has TRBV6-5 and TRBJ2-6; D gene uncertain. CDR1 MNHEY and CDR2 SVGAGI come from the germline V gene. Trimming took 5 bases from V and 2 from J, leaving 4 bases between them. CDR3 size: 13 residues.

This chain connects TRBV11-2 to TRBJ2-5; TRBD1 matches 7 bases. Germline CDR1 SGHAT, CDR2 FQNNGV. The CDR3 spans 14 residues. V was clipped by 5 bases and J by 2 bases; unmatched bases: 5. The CDR3 region is CASSPYRGQETQYF. The DNA for the CDR3 is TGTGCCAGCAGCCCATACAGGGGTCAAGAGACCCAGTACTTC.

The chain has TRBV5-1 and TRBJ2-3; D unresolved. Germline V lookup: CDR1 SGHRS, CDR2 YFSETQ. Between the trimmed V and J ends, which lost 0 bases and 4 bases, there was a span of 12 bases. The CDR3 consists of 15 residues. CDR3 sequence: CASSLGAWVSDTQYF. The CDR3 DNA follows: TGCGCCAGCAGCTTGGGGGCCTGGGTTTCAGATACGCAGTATTTT. The full variable domain, in which reference TRBV5-1 and TRBJ2-3 provide the parts outside the CDR3, is KAGVTQTPRYLIKTRGQQVTLSCSPISGHRSVSWYQQTPGQGLQFLFEYFSETQRNKGNFPGRFSGRQFSNSRSEMNVSTLELGDSALYLCASSLGAWVSDTQYFGPGTRLTVL.

This chain connects TRBV6-1 to TRBJ1-2; D is ambiguous. V was shortened by 2 bases and J by 1 base, with 5 bases between the two germline ends. This CDR3 comprises 13 residues. The germline CDR1 and CDR2 sequences are MNHNS and SASEGT. The CDR3 coding sequence is TGTGCCAGCAGTGAAAACATTAACTATGGCTACACCTTC. Translation: CASSENINYGYTF.

This chain connects TRBV5-4 to TRBJ1-1, with TRBD1 as a possible D gene (5 bases). Trimming took off 7 bases at V and 3 bases at J, with 13 bases between the two ends. The CDR3 is 13 amino acids. CDR1 is SGHNT and CDR2 is YYREEE in the germline V gene (reference sequence). CDR3 bases: TGTGCCAGCGGGGCGGGGATAGACACTGAAGCTTTCTTT. This gives the protein CASGAGIDTEAFF. The complete variable domain, with remaining parts taken from reference TRBV5-4 and TRBJ1-1, reads ETGVTQSPTHLIKTRGQQVTLRCSSQSGHNTVSWYQQALGQGPQFIFQYYREEENGRGNFPPRFSGLQFPNYSSELNVNALELDDSALYLCASGAGIDTEAFFGQGTRLTVV.

This clone was observed once. The chain is built from TRBV30 and TRBJ1-3, with a possible D match to TRBD1 (5 bases). CDR1 and CDR2 (germline): GTSNPN, SVGIG (reference sequence). CDR3 length equals 14 residues. Trimming took 0 bases from V and 7 from J, leaving 13 bases between them. The CDR3 loop reads CAWSVQAFGNTIYF. The CDR3 DNA follows: TGTGCCTGGAGTGTACAGGCGTTTGGGAACACCATATATTTT.

The rearrangement uses TRBV12-5 and TRBJ1-1, with 7 bases that match TRBD1. With 5 bases clipped from V and 4 bases from J, the junction kept 7 bases outside the gene matches. This CDR3 contains 14 residues. Germline assignment: CDR1 LGHNT and CDR2 FRNRAP. The CDR3 nucleotides read TGTGCTAGTGGTCCTGGGACAGTTTTCACTGAAGCTTTCTTT. Translated, it gives CASGPGTVFTEAFF.

The CDR3 spells CASSPQQGAINQPQHF. In nucleotides, the CDR3 is TGTGCCAGCTCACCACAACAGGGGGCGATCAATCAGCCCCAGCATTTT. The chain combines TRBV18 with TRBJ1-5; TRBD1 matches at 9 bases. Germline CDR1 reads KGHSH; CDR2 reads LQKENI. V was pared by 1 base and J by 3 bases, with 4 bases of the junction left unmatched. The CDR3 loop spans 16 amino acids.

V is TRBV3-1 (or the pseudogene TRBV3-2) and J is TRBJ1-6; the match to TRBD1 covers 9 bases. This CDR3 is 14 amino acids long. Trimming took 7 bases from V and 10 from J; bases not matched to a gene: 8. Germline lookup yields CDR1 LGHDT and CDR2 YNNKEL (reference sequence). The CDR3 region has the DNA TGTGCCAGCACCAAGACCACAGGGGGCTCACCCCTCCACTTT. Translating it yields CASTKTTGGSPLHF.

The chain employs TRBV12-3 or TRBV12-4 and TRBJ1-1, with TRBD1 matching over 8 bases. The V and J ends lost 7 bases and 8 bases, in that order; junction bases with no gene match: 9. This CDR3 region has 13 residues. In DNA form, the CDR3 reads TGTGCCAGCAACGACGTGACAGGGGTAGAAGCTTTCTTT. This encodes CASNDVTGVEAFF.

J is TRBJ2-5 and V is TRBV5-1; TRBD1 aligns across 8 bases. J lost 5 bases, V lost 4 bases, and 4 bases had no gene match. The germline CDR1 and CDR2 sequences are SGHRS and YFSETQ. This CDR3 is built from 13 residues. Here the CDR3 reads CASSRTGSETQYF. The CDR3 bases are TGCGCCAGCAGCCGGACAGGGAGTGAGACCCAGTACTTC. Full variable domain (outside the CDR3, taken from reference TRBV5-1 and TRBJ2-5): KAGVTQTPRYLIKTRGQQVTLSCSPISGHRSVSWYQQTPGQGLQFLFEYFSETQRNKGNFPGRFSGRQFSNSRSEMNVSTLELGDSALYLCASSRTGSETQYFGPGTRLLVL.

This clone was picked up one time. The V call is TRBV28, the J call TRBJ2-7; TRBD2 is a possible D gene (5 bases). The V gene's germline CDR1 is MDHEN and CDR2 SYDVKM. Between the trimmed V and J ends, which lost 6 bases and 6 bases, there was a span of 27 bases. This CDR3 is 17 amino acids long. CDR3 amino acids: CASRPLLSGLRGSEQYF. CDR3 nucleotides: TGTGCCAGCAGGCCCCTTTTAAGCGGATTAAGAGGCTCCGAGCAGTACTTC.

The chain couples TRBV6-5 to TRBJ2-5; TRBD2 is a possible D gene (6 bases). The CDR3 has 14 amino acids. The V end was cut by 2 bases, the J end by 1 base, with 8 bases between. Germline V gene lookup returns CDR1 MNHEY and CDR2 SVGAGI. As DNA, the CDR3 is TGTGCCAGCAGTTACGCGGGACCCCAAGAGACCCAGTACTTC. This sequence encodes CASSYAGPQETQYF.

V gene TRBV19 combines with J gene TRBJ2-1; TRBD1 agrees at 7 bases. CDR1 and CDR2 (germline): LNHDA, SQIVND (reference sequence). This CDR3 comprises 14 residues. After removal of 5 bases from V and 4 bases from J, the junction contained 5 bases not matched to a gene. CDR3 nucleotides: TGTGCCAGTAGTGGTTGGGACAGTTACAATGAGCAGTTCTTC. It specifies CASSGWDSYNEQFF.

This sequence joins TRBV13 and TRBJ2-7; 9 bases agree with TRBD2. Germline CDR1 PRHDT, CDR2 FYEKMQ (reference sequence). The V gene end was trimmed by 0 bases and the J gene end by 0 bases; junction bases not matched to a gene: 9. This CDR3 is built from 18 residues. The DNA of the CDR3 is TGTGCCAGCAGCTTAGGCAATAGACTAGCGGCCACCTCCTACGAGCAGTACTTC. Encoded protein: CASSLGNRLAATSYEQYF.

The V gene is TRBV5-6, the J gene TRBJ2-1; 12 bases fit TRBD1. Germline CDR1 is SGHDT and CDR2 is YYEEEE. This CDR3 comprises 16 residues. Germline trimming cut 2 bases from V and 10 bases from J; bases unmatched to any gene: 10. CDR3 nucleotide sequence: TGTGCCAGCAGCTTCCGGGACAGGGGGCGGGACCGGGAGCAGTTCTTC. Its protein is CASSFRDRGRDREQFF.

The gene calls are TRBV6-1 and TRBJ2-7, with D perhaps TRBD1 (7 bases). V gave up 3 bases and J gave up 2 bases, with 14 bases separating them. This CDR3 spans 15 amino acids. CDR1 is MNHNS and CDR2 is SASEGT in the germline V gene. CDR3 sequence: CASSDRQGLTYEQYF. The CDR3 DNA reads TGTGCCAGCAGTGATAGACAGGGACTTACCTACGAGCAGTACTTC.

In DNA form, the CDR3 reads TGTGCCAGCAGCCGGGGGGCAGATTACAATGAGCAGTTCTTC. It codes for CASSRGADYNEQFF. This chain joins TRBV7-2 and TRBJ2-1; D perhaps matches TRBD2 (7 bases). The CDR3 has 14 residues. V dropped 5 bases and J dropped 4 bases, with 12 bases sitting between them. The germline gives CDR1 SGHTA, CDR2 FQGNSA.